The 18 T cell receptor beta chains below were found in one sample sequenced in a study of T cell changes during pregnancy in multiple sclerosis. Assay: immunoSEQ multiplex PCR; the TCRdb copy retains only in-frame clones and omits some. The sample holds 45,000 to 50,000 clones, roughly nine tenths seen once. Sequenced material: CD4+ T cells from peripheral blood mononuclear cells, taken in the second trimester of pregnancy. The receptors derive from a female donor in good health, enrolled as a control in a pregnancy study.

The chain joins TRBV18 to TRBJ1-1; 8 nucleotides line up with TRBD1. The germline CDR1 and CDR2 sequences are KGHSH and LQKENI. The ends lost 5 bases at V and 4 bases at J; junction bases unmatched: 6. The length of the CDR3 is 14 residues. The CDR3 nucleotides read TGTGCCAGCTCATCATATACAGGGGGCACTGAAGCTTTCTTT. It translates to CASSSYTGGTEAFF.

The V and J genes are TRBV27 and TRBJ1-2, with TRBD1 matching over 9 bases. There are 16 residues in the CDR3. Germline V CDR1 and CDR2: MNHEY, SMNVEV (reference sequence). The junction had 8 bases not matched to a gene; V was cut back by 2 bases and J by 4 bases. CDR3 sequence: CASSLEPGQGPYGYTF. CDR3 in DNA: TGTGCCAGCAGTTTAGAGCCGGGACAGGGACCCTATGGCTACACCTTC.

The rearrangement uses TRBV15 and TRBJ2-7; a possible D gene is TRBD1 (6 bases). Per the germline V gene, CDR1 is LNHNV and CDR2 is YYDKDF (reference sequence). The CDR3 is 13 residues long. V was cut by 0 bases and J by 3 bases, with 6 bases left in between. CDR3 sequence: CATSRDRGYEQYF. DNA of the CDR3: TGTGCCACCAGCAGAGACAGGGGCTACGAGCAGTACTTC.

J is TRBJ2-6 and V is TRBV7-6, with D possibly TRBD2 on 7 matching bases. Germline CDR1 is SGHVS and CDR2 is FNYEAQ. With 7 bases removed from V and 1 base from J, the gap between germline ends came to 8 bases. This CDR3 has 14 amino acids. The CDR3 nucleotides are TGTGCCAGCAAGGGGGGGTCTGGGGCCAACGTCCTGACTTTC. This sequence encodes CASKGGSGANVLTF.

This chain links TRBV7-2 with TRBJ2-3, with 8 bases aligning to TRBD1. V trimming: 5 bases; J trimming: 5 bases; junction bases outside the gene matches: 3. Germline values: CDR1 SGHTA, CDR2 FQGNSA. The CDR3 loop spans 13 amino acids. CDR3 coding DNA: TGTGCCAGCAGCGCACAGGGGGTAGATACGCAGTATTTT. Its translation: CASSAQGVDTQYF.

This clone has just one count. The V gene is TRBV20-1, the J gene TRBJ2-7; the D gene is possibly TRBD2 (6 bases). Germline loops: CDR1 DFQATT, CDR2 SNEGSKA (reference sequence). The CDR3 length is 11 residues. With 6 bases removed from V and 6 bases from J, the gap between germline ends came to 12 bases. In DNA, the CDR3 is TGCAGTGCGCGGCGGGACGCCGAGCAGTACTTC. It encodes CSARRDAEQYF.

This sequence joins TRBV7-3 and TRBJ2-2; TRBD2 aligns across 8 bases. The J segment lost 0 bases and the V segment lost 5 bases, leaving 5 bases of the junction unmatched. The germline V gene has CDR1 SGHTA and CDR2 FQGTGA. This CDR3 region has 16 residues. The CDR3 spells CASSQSGGPNTGELFF. In nucleotides, the CDR3 is TGTGCCAGCAGCCAGAGCGGGGGCCCGAACACCGGGGAGCTGTTTTTT.

This chain connects TRBV6-4 to TRBJ1-6, with D unclear. Trimming shortened V by 5 bases and J by 7 bases, and 9 bases separated the two germline ends. The CDR3 is 13 amino acids. Germline assignment: CDR1 MRHNA and CDR2 SNTAGT. CDR3 amino acids: CASSTYPNSPLHF. DNA of the CDR3: TGTGCCAGCAGTACATACCCAAATTCACCCCTCCACTTT.

The gene calls are TRBV11-3 and TRBJ1-2; D call uncertain. The germline V gene encodes CDR1 SGHNT and CDR2 YENEEA. The V end was cut by 1 base, the J end by 0 bases, with 12 bases between. The CDR3 runs 16 residues. The chain's CDR3 is CASSLVYTATNYGYTF. Here the CDR3 DNA reads TGTGCCAGCAGCTTAGTTTACACAGCAACTAACTATGGCTACACCTTC.

The chain has TRBV30 and TRBJ2-5; D is unclear. Germline loops: CDR1 GTSNPN, CDR2 SVGIG (reference sequence). This CDR3 region has 11 residues. The V end was cut by 1 base, the J end by 2 bases, with 2 bases between. The CDR3 here is CAWSAQETQYF. CDR3 DNA: TGTGCCTGGAGTGCTCAAGAGACCCAGTACTTC.

This chain uses TRBV19 with TRBJ2-1; D may be TRBD2 (7 bases). This CDR3 comprises 16 residues. Germline CDR1 and CDR2: LNHDA and SQIVND (reference sequence). V lost 6 bases and J lost 9, with 24 bases in between. The CDR3 DNA sequence: TGTGCCAGTAGCCCCGATTGGGGGGGCCGTTCTAGTGAGCAGTTCTTC. This sequence encodes CASSPDWGGRSSEQFF.

The chain combines TRBV7-3 with TRBJ1-5; D gene uncertain. The V end lost 6 bases, the J end lost 0 bases, and 12 bases lay between the germline ends. The length of the CDR3 is 15 residues. Germline V gene sequence: CDR1 SGHTA, CDR2 FQGTGA. The CDR3 reads CASSPHGGSNQPQHF. Here the CDR3 DNA reads TGTGCCAGCAGTCCCCATGGAGGTAGCAATCAGCCCCAGCATTTT.

This clone was seen more than once but under ten times. V is TRBV2 and J is TRBJ2-6; no definite D call. Germline V gene data show CDR1 as SNHLY and CDR2 as FYNNEI. The CDR3 sequence is 15 residues long. Trimming removed 2 bases at V and 1 base at J, with 6 bases between. The CDR3 region has the DNA TGTGCCAGCAGTGAAAGAGAGTCTGGGGCCAACGTCCTGACTTTC. Translating gives CASSERESGANVLTF.

The chain has TRBV19 and TRBJ2-3; D possibly corresponds to TRBD2 (5 bases). The CDR3 has 15 amino acids. The germline CDR1 and CDR2 sequences are LNHDA and SQIVND (reference sequence). V lost 0 bases, J lost 1 base, and 8 bases lay in between. CDR3 coding DNA: TGTGCCAGTAGTATAGATCGAGCGGGCACAGATACGCAGTATTTT. It specifies CASSIDRAGTDTQYF.

This clone was observed once. The rearrangement links TRBV5-4 to TRBJ2-1, with D unresolved. V was cut by 5 bases and J by 5 bases, with 8 bases left in between. This CDR3 is built from 12 residues. Germline-derived CDR1 and CDR2 are SGHNT and YYREEE (reference sequence). The CDR3 spells CASRSRNNEQFF. The CDR3 DNA sequence: TGTGCCAGCAGGTCCAGGAACAATGAGCAGTTCTTC.

J is TRBJ2-4 and V is TRBV4-3; D is unresolved. The CDR3 consists of 16 residues. Germline values: CDR1 LGHNA, CDR2 YSLEER. V dropped 1 base and J dropped 0 bases, with 10 bases sitting between them. The CDR3 region is CASSQVLRVAKNIQYF. The CDR3 DNA is TGCGCCAGCAGCCAAGTTTTGAGAGTAGCCAAAAACATTCAGTACTTC.

The rearrangement links TRBV7-5 to TRBJ2-7; whether TRBD1, the table's D call, matches the DNA was not checked. TRBV7-5 constitutes a pseudogene. There are 14 residues in the CDR3. The CDR3 DNA reads TGTGCCAAGACACCAACGCCTCCTACTTGCGAGCAGTACTTC. Its protein product is CAKTPTPPTCEQYF.

This chain uses TRBV29-1 with TRBJ1-1, with 7 bases matching TRBD1. CDR1 SQVTM and CDR2 ANQGSEA come from the germline V gene. This CDR3 comprises 16 residues. Unmatched junction bases numbered 16, after V lost 2 bases and J lost 7 bases. The CDR3 spells CSVEHNRDSTPFEAFF. The CDR3 nucleotides read TGCAGCGTTGAACACAATAGGGACAGCACACCTTTTGAAGCTTTCTTT.